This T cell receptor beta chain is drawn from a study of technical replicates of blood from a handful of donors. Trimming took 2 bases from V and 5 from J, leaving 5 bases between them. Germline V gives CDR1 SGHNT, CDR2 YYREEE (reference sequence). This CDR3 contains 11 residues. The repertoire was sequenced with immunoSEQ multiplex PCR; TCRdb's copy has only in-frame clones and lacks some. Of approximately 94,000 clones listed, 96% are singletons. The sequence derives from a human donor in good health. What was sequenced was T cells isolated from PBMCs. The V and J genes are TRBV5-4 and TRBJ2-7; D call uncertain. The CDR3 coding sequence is TGTGCCAGCAGCTTAAGCCACGAGCAGTACTTC. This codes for CASSLSHEQYF.